A selection of T cell receptor beta chains follows, all from one sample in a study of blood T cell repertoires in COVID-19. Sequencing used immunoSEQ multiplex PCR; TCRdb keeps in-frame clones, though not all of them. The repertoire holds around 480,000 clones, with 88% as singletons. The sample taken for sequencing was peripheral blood. These TCRs come from a woman in her 50s with COVID-19, enrolled during active disease. The CDR3 runs from the conserved cysteine through the conserved F or W. The D gene is left open where the match is weak. Clone sizes are given selectively: once, few, many, or a class where the clone is expanded.

>TRBV25-1|NA|NA|TRBJ2-3
TGTGCCAGCACCCACTTACTAACAGATACGCAGTATTTT
CASTHLLTDTQYF
>TRBV29-1|NA|NA|TRBJ2-7
TGCAGCGTTGCTCCTGACAGTTACGAGCAGTACTTC
CSVAPDSYEQYF
>TRBV12-3/TRBV12-4|NA|TRBD1|TRBJ2-1
TGTGCCAGCAGTTTTTGGGACAGGGGTAGGCAGTTCTTC
CASSFWDRGRQFF
>TRBV5-1|once|TRBD1|TRBJ2-1
TGCGCCAGCAGCCCGGGGACAGCCTACAATGAGCAGTTCTTC
CASSPGTAYNEQFF
>TRBV19|NA|TRBD1|TRBJ1-5
TGTGCCAGTACCCTGACAGGGGGTGGTCGTCAGCCCCAGCATTTT
CASTLTGGGRQPQHF
>TRBV3-1/TRBV3-2|NA|NA|TRBJ1-1
TGTGCCAGCAGCCAAGTTGAGCCACCCGCTTTCTTT
CASSQVEPPAFF
>TRBV19|NA|TRBD1|TRBJ2-1
TGTGCCAGTAGTCACGGGACAGTTGAGCAGTTCTTC
CASSHGTVEQFF
>TRBV3-1/TRBV3-2|NA|TRBD2|TRBJ2-5
TGTGCCAGCGGGACTAGCGGGGGCCCACAAGAGACCCAGTACTTC
CASGTSGGPQETQYF
>TRBV28|once|TRBD1|TRBJ2-7
TGTGCCAGCAGGGGTTCAGGGGGACGCGAGCAGTACTTC
CASRGSGGREQYF
>TRBV30|once|NA|TRBJ2-1
TGTGCCTGGAGTACGGGTAACGGCAATGAGCAGTTCTTC
CAWSTGNGNEQFF